The 7 T cell receptor beta chains below all came from one sample that was sequenced in a study of shared clonotypes between healthy human individuals (TCRdb year 2020). The library was produced with the immunoSEQ multiplex PCR assay. TCRdb re-hosts the immuneACCESS table, in-frame sequences only. Its copies lack some clones; in the studies checked, an unresolved V gene accounts for under half of them, and the cause for the rest is not known. The sample yields roughly 2,000,000 clones; less than 95% were counted once. Around 1% of the sample is in the top ten clones. For the CD8 naive samples, CD45RO-negative cells were positively selected for CCR7, yielding a CD45RA+CCR7+ population from which TemRA cells were excluded. The specimen was naive CD8+ T cells sorted from blood. Taken with the paper, the label for cell subset or site translates to: CD45RA+CCR7+. Receptor source: a man between 18 and 29 years old in good health.

The chain links TRBV11-1 to TRBJ1-1; D not certain. The CDR3 totals 13 residues. V was clipped by 0 bases and J by 10 bases, with 12 bases between them. Per germline, CDR1 SGHAT and CDR2 FQDESV (reference sequence). As DNA, the CDR3 is TGTGCCAGCAGCTTAGCCCCCACGCTGGGAGCTTTCTTT. This gives the protein CASSLAPTLGAFF.

The J gene is TRBJ2-7, the V gene TRBV5-4, with D maybe TRBD2 (5 bases). The V end was cut by 0 bases, the J end by 0 bases, with 10 bases between. This CDR3 is 15 amino acids long. Looked up from germline, CDR1 is SGHNT and CDR2 is YYREEE (reference sequence). For the CDR3, the DNA is TGTGCCAGCAGCTTGGTCGAGCGGACCTCCTACGAGCAGTACTTC. This encodes CASSLVERTSYEQYF.

This rearrangement joins TRBV21-1 to TRBJ1-2. TRBV21-1 is listed as a pseudogene. This CDR3 is built from 16 residues. The CDR3 DNA reads as TGTGCCAGCAGCAAAGAGGGACGGACCTCTAACTATGGCTACACCTTC. Encoded protein: CASSKEGRTSNYGYTF.

The genes are TRBV19 and TRBJ2-5, with D possibly being TRBD2 (6 bases). The CDR3 has 14 residues. Germline lookup yields CDR1 LNHDA and CDR2 SQIVND (reference sequence). The V gene lost 0 bases and the J gene lost 8 bases, with 13 bases spanning the gap. The CDR3 DNA is TGTGCCAGTAGTATAGAGGCGGGGAGAGGAACCCAGTACTTC. Translating gives CASSIEAGRGTQYF.

V usage is TRBV5-1 and J usage is TRBJ2-3; D may correspond to TRBD1 or TRBD2 (5 bases each). The CDR3 is 15 residues long. Looked up from germline, CDR1 is SGHRS and CDR2 is YFSETQ. The V end was cut by 1 base, the J end by 5 bases, with 14 bases between. CDR3 bases: TGCGCCAGCAGCTTGTCCGGGACCTCTGGAGATACGCAGTATTTT. Protein product: CASSLSGTSGDTQYF.

The chain links TRBV29-1 to TRBJ2-7, with TRBD1 as a possible D gene (5 bases). The CDR3 sequence is 13 residues long. In germline, CDR1 is SQVTM, CDR2 ANQGSEA. With 4 bases removed from V and 7 bases from J, the gap between germline ends came to 17 bases. The CDR3 here is CSVGGQIRKEQYF. The DNA of the CDR3 is TGCAGCGTTGGAGGACAAATCAGAAAGGAGCAGTACTTC.

The chain has TRBV5-4 and TRBJ2-1; the match to TRBD1 covers 9 bases. Germline assignment: CDR1 SGHNT and CDR2 YYREEE (reference sequence). Trimming took 0 bases from V and 4 from J; bases not matched to a gene: 2. This CDR3 is 15 amino acids long. CDR3 sequence reads: CASSLGTGDYNEQFF. CDR3 nucleotide sequence: TGTGCCAGCAGCTTGGGGACAGGGGATTACAATGAGCAGTTCTTC.